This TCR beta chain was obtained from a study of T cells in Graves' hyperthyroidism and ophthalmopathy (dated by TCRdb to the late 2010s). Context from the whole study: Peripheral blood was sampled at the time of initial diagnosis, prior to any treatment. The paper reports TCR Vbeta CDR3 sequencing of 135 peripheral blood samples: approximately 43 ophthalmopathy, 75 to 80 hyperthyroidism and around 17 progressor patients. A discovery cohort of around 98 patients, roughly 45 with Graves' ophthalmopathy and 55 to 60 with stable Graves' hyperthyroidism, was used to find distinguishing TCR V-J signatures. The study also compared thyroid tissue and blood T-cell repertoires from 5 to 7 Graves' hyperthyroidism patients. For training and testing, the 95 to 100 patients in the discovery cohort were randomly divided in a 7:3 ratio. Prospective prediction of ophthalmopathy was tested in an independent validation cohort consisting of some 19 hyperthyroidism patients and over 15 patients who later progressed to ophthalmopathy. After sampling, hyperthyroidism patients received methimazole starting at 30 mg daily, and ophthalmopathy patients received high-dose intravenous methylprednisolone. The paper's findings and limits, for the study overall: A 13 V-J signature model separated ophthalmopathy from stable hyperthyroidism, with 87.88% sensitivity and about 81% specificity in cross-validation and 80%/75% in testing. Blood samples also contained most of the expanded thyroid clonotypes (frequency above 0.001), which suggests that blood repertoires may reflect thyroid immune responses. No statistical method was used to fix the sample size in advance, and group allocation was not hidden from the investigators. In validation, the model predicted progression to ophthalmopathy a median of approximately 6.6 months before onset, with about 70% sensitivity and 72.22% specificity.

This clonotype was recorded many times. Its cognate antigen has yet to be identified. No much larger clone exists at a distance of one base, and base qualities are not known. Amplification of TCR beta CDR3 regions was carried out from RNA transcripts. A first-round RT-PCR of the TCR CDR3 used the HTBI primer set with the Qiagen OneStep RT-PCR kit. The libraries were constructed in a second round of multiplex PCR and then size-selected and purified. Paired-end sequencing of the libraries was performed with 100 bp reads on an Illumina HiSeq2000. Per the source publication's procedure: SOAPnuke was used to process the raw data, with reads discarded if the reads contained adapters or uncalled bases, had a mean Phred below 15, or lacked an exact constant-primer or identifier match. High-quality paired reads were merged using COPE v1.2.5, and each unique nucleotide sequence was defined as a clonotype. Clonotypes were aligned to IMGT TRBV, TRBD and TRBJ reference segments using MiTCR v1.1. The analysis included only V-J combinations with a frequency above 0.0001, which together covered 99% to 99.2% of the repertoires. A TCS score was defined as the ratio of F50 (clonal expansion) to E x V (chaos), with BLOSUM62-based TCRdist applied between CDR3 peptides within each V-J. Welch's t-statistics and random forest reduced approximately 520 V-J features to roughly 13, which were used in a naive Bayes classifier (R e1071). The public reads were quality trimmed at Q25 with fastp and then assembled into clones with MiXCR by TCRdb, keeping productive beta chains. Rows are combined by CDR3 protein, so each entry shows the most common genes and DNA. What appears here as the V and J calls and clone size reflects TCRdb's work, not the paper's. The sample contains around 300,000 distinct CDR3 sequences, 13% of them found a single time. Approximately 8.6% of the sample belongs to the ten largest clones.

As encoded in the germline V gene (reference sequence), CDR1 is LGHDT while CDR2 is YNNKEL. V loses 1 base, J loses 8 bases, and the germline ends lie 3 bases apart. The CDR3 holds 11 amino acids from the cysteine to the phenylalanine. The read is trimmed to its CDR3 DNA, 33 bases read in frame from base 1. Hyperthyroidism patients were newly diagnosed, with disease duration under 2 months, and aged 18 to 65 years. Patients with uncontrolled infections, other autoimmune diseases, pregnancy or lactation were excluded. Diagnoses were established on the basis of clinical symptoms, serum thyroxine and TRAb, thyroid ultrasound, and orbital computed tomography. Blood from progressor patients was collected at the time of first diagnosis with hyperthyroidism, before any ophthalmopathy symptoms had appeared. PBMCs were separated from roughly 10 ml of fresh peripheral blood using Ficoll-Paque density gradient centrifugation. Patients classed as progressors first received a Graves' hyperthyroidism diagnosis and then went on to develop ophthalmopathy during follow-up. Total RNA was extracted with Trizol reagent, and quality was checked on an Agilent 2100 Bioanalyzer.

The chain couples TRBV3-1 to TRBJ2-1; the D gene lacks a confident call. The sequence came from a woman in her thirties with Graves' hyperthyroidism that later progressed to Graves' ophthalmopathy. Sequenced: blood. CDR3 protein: CASSQGDEQFF. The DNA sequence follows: TGTGCCAGCAGCCAAGGGGATGAGCAGTTCTTC.